This paragraph reports one T cell receptor (beta chain). Its cognate antigen is unknown. The data derive from a study of T cell responses to AZD1222 COVID-19 vaccine. Findings of the study overall: The donor group comprised mostly white British people and more females; the analysis possibly underestimated clonal diversity.

Using immunoSEQ multiplex PCR, the repertoire was profiled, and TCRdb retains in-frame clones only, with some absent. Altogether around 170,000 clones are present, 88% being singletons, with the ten largest covering around a tenth. Trimming cost V 5 bases and J 0 bases, with 8 bases left between them. Germline V CDR1 and CDR2: LNHDA, SQIVND (reference sequence). This CDR3 is 14 amino acids long. The material sequenced was peripheral blood, taken 28 days after the second AZD1222 dose. The gene calls are TRBV19 and TRBJ1-5; no clear D. This sequence was found in an adult who received the AZD1222 COVID-19 vaccine. The CDR3 DNA reads as TGTGCCAGTAGTGCAAAGGATAGCAATCAGCCCCAGCATTTT. Its protein product is CASSAKDSNQPQHF.